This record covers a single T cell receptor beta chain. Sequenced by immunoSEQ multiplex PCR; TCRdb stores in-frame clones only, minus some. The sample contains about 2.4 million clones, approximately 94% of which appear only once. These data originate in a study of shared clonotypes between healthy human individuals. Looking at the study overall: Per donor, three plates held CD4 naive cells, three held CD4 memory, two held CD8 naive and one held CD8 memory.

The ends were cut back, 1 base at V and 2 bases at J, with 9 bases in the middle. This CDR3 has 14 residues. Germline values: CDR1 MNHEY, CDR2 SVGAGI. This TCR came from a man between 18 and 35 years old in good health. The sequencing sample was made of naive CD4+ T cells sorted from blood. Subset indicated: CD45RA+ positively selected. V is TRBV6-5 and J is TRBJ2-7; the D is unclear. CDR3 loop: CASSYFLSAYEQYF. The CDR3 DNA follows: TGTGCCAGCAGTTACTTTTTGAGCGCCTACGAGCAGTACTTC.